This T cell receptor (beta chain) stems from a study of shared clonotypes between healthy human individuals. The overall study: Used for every donor were three CD4 naive, three CD4 memory, two CD8 naive and one CD8 memory plate. General study points: Around 5% was the fraction of naive CD4 clonotypes found shared across several donors.

The CDR3 is made up of 15 amino acids. CDR1 is SEHNR and CDR2 is FQNEAQ in the germline V gene (reference sequence). V shed 10 bases and J shed 0 bases, with 15 bases lying between them. Sequenced by immunoSEQ multiplex PCR; TCRdb stores in-frame clones only, minus some. The table has about 680,000 clones, under 95% seen once. Comment on this clone: No antigen is known for it.

CD8 cells classed as naive were CD45RO-negative and positively selected for CCR7, excluding terminally differentiated effector memory CD45RA+ cells. The source of this sequence is a man aged 25-45 years in good health. This chain uses TRBV7-9 with TRBJ2-2, with no clear D. Sequences were obtained from naive CD8+ T cells sorted from blood. The CDR3 loop reads CATTGEGSNTGELFF. For the CDR3, the DNA is TGTGCCACCACCGGAGAAGGGTCGAACACCGGGGAGCTGTTTTTT.